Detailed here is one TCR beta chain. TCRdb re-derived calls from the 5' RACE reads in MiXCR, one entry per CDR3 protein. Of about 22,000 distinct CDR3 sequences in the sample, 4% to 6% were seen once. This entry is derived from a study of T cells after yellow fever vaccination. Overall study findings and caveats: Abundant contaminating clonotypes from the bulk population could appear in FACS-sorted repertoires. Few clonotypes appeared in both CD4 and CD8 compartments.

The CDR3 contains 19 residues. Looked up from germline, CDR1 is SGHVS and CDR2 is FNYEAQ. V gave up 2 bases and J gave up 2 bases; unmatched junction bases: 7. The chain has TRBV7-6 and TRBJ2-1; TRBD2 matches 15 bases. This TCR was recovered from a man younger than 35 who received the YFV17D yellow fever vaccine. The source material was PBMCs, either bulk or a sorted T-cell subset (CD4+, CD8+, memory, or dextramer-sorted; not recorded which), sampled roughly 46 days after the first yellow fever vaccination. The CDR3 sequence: CASSLRTSGGAGAYNEQFF. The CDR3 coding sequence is TGTGCCAGCAGCTTAAGGACTAGCGGGGGGGCCGGGGCCTACAATGAGCAGTTCTTC. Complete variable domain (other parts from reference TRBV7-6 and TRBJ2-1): GAGVSQSPRYKVTKRGQDVALRCDPISGHVSLYWYRQALGQGPEFLTYFNYEAQQDKSGLPNDRFSAERPEGSISTLTIQRTEQRDSAMYRCASSLRTSGGAGAYNEQFFGPGTRLTVL.